This paragraph covers one T cell receptor (beta chain) sequence. The sample is drawn from a study of blood T cell repertoires in COVID-19. Whole-study context: Acute and convalescent COVID-19 samples came from the United States, Italy and Spain. Nucleic acid was either cDNA or gDNA, and it came from T cells, B-cell-depleted T cells, or PBMCs.

In germline, CDR1 is MNHEY, CDR2 SVGEGT. V was clipped by 2 bases and J by 5 bases; unmatched bases: 11. The length of the CDR3 is 16 residues. Original data processing: Reference gene primer amplification gave estimated nucleated cell counts. Measured with immunoSEQ multiplex PCR; TCRdb has only the in-frame clones, and not every one. That table gives V, J and clone size, and the DNA gave D and trimming. The sample lists about 15,000 clones, 85% to 90% occurring once. The material sequenced was peripheral blood. This TCR derives from a woman in her seventies in a cohort sampled during active or convalescent COVID-19. V usage is TRBV6-2 or TRBV6-3 and J usage is TRBJ2-7, with TRBD1 matching over 8 bases. CDR3 in DNA: TGTGCCAGCAGTTACCCCCAGCGGACAGGGTCGGACGAGCAGTACTTC. Protein product: CASSYPQRTGSDEQYF.